These 17 T cell receptor beta chains were all obtained from the same sample, sequenced in a study of identical twins. TCRdb re-analysed the 5' RACE reads in MiXCR, keeping a single row per CDR3 protein. The data contain about 240,000 distinct CDR3 sequences, about 10% of them singletons. The sample consisted of memory T cells sorted from blood. Receptors were obtained from a man aged 45-65 years in good health.

This clonotype was recorded at least ten times. This chain joins TRBV29-1 and TRBJ1-1, with TRBD1 matching 7 bases. Germline V gives CDR1 SQVTM, CDR2 ANQGSEA. V trimming: 3 bases; J trimming: 0 bases; junction bases outside the gene matches: 4. CDR3 length equals 14 residues. The CDR3 loop is CSVDPTGLNTEAFF. The CDR3 DNA reads as TGCAGCGTTGACCCGACAGGGTTGAACACTGAAGCTTTCTTT. Full variable domain (missing parts from reference TRBV29-1 and TRBJ1-1): SAVISQKPSRDICQRGTSLTIQCQVDSQVTMMFWYRQQPGQSLTLIATANQGSEATYESGFVIDKFPISRPNLTFSTLTVSNMSPEDSSIYLCSVDPTGLNTEAFFGQGTRLTVV.

This clonotype was detected ten times or more. This chain uses TRBV12-3 or TRBV12-4 with TRBJ2-1; 7 positions agree with TRBD1. This CDR3 is 13 amino acids long. Trimming cost V 0 bases and J 10 bases; bases outside gene matches: 3. In nucleotides, the CDR3 is TGTGCCAGCAGTTTAGCGATGGACAGGGAGCAGTTCTTC. Its protein product is CASSLAMDREQFF.

This clonotype was seen more than once but under ten times. V is TRBV4-1 and J is TRBJ2-7; TRBD2 aligns across 13 bases. The CDR3 sequence is 19 residues long. From germline, CDR1 is MGHRA and CDR2 YSYEKL. The junction had 14 bases not matched to a gene; V was cut back by 3 bases and J by 3 bases. CDR3 DNA sequence: TGCGCCAGCAGCCAGGCCGCCGGGACTAGCGGGAATCGGAACTACGAGCAGTACTTC. Translation gives CASSQAAGTSGNRNYEQYF.

The chain combines TRBV5-1 with TRBJ1-2; D gene unclear. This CDR3 region has 14 residues. Germline V gives CDR1 SGHRS, CDR2 YFSETQ. Trimming took 0 bases from V and 4 from J, leaving 10 bases between them. CDR3 sequence (DNA): TGCGCCAGCAGCTTGGCCTACAGTGGCTATGGCTACACCTTC. It is translated as CASSLAYSGYGYTF. Supplemented by reference TRBV5-1 and TRBJ1-2, the full variable domain reads KAGVTQTPRYLIKTRGQQVTLSCSPISGHRSVSWYQQTPGQGLQFLFEYFSETQRNKGNFPGRFSGRQFSNSRSEMNVSTLELGDSALYLCASSLAYSGYGYTFGSGTRLTVV.

This clonotype was seen ten or more times. The chain links TRBV5-1 to TRBJ2-3, with 13 bases aligning to TRBD2. The CDR3 is 16 amino acids. Germline CDR1 reads SGHRS; CDR2 reads YFSETQ. Trimming at V came to 3 bases and at J to 2 bases, leaving 3 bases not matched to a gene. CDR3 protein: CASSWGLAGLTDTQYF. The CDR3 region has the DNA TGCGCCAGCAGCTGGGGACTAGCGGGGCTCACAGATACGCAGTATTTT.

This clonotype has more than one count but fewer than ten. The chain couples TRBV15 to TRBJ2-2; D remains ambiguous. V lost 8 bases to trimming and J lost 1 base, with 11 bases between them. CDR3 length: 14 residues. CDR1 is LNHNV, CDR2 YYDKDF, per germline (reference sequence). The CDR3 region has the DNA TGTGCCACCGAGACGGCAGGGAACACCGGGGAGCTGTTTTTT. Amino acid sequence: CATETAGNTGELFF.

In this sample, this clonotype turned up many times. The chain employs TRBV5-1 and TRBJ1-4; TRBD1 agrees at 8 bases. V was pared by 7 bases and J by 4 bases, with 9 bases of the junction left unmatched. Germline lookup yields CDR1 SGHRS and CDR2 YFSETQ. The CDR3 contains 15 residues. The CDR3 spells CASGLGDRSNEKLFF. CDR3 in DNA: TGCGCCAGCGGCCTTGGGGACAGGAGTAATGAAAAACTGTTTTTT.

This clonotype was counted many times. The gene calls are TRBV20-1 and TRBJ2-5; D remains unclear. Germline values: CDR1 DFQATT, CDR2 SNEGSKA (reference sequence). The CDR3 loop spans 15 amino acids. V was trimmed by 2 bases and J by 3 bases, leaving 16 bases between them. The CDR3 bases are TGCAGTGCTAGACGCCGTCCGGATTCTAAAGAGACCCAGTACTTC. Amino acid sequence: CSARRRPDSKETQYF.

J is TRBJ2-1 and V is TRBV5-6, with TRBD1 identical over 8 bases. V lost 4 bases and J lost 6; bases outside the gene matches: 18. This CDR3 spans 18 amino acids. Germline V gene lookup returns CDR1 SGHDT and CDR2 YYEEEE. The CDR3 region has the DNA TGTGCCAGCAGCCTGGGACAGGATCGCTTCACTAGGAGCAATGAGCAGTTCTTC. Residues: CASSLGQDRFTRSNEQFF.

The genes are TRBV2 and TRBJ1-2; D might be TRBD1 (5 bases). The CDR3 is 12 residues long. V lost 6 bases and J 6 bases, leaving 11 bases between the germline ends. Germline-derived CDR1 and CDR2 are SNHLY and FYNNEI. The CDR3 nucleotides are TGTGCCAGCAGAGAGGACAAGGATGGCTACACCTTC. Translating gives CASREDKDGYTF. The full variable domain, rest sourced from reference TRBV2 and TRBJ1-2, is EPEVTQTPSHQVTQMGQEVILRCVPISNHLYFYWYRQILGQKVEFLVSFYNNEISEKSEIFDDQFSVERPDGSNFTLKIRSTKLEDSAMYFCASREDKDGYTFGSGTRLTVV.

This clonotype was observed many times. This rearrangement joins TRBV5-4 to TRBJ2-7, with TRBD2 matching 9 bases. J lost 5 bases, V lost 4 bases, and 7 bases had no gene match. The CDR3 has 14 amino acids. Germline V lookup: CDR1 SGHNT, CDR2 YYREEE (reference sequence). CDR3 residues: CASSLRGGSNEQYF. The CDR3 nucleotides are TGTGCCAGCAGCCTGCGGGGGGGTAGTAACGAGCAGTACTTC.

In its sample, this clonotype was seen a few times. The rearrangement joins TRBV6-5 to TRBJ2-1, with 11 bases that match TRBD2. The length of the CDR3 is 17 residues. In germline, CDR1 is MNHEY, CDR2 SVGAGI. V gave up 3 bases and J gave up 0 bases; unmatched junction bases: 4. In DNA, the CDR3 is TGTGCCAGCAGTTATATTAGCGGGAGGGTCTCCTACAATGAGCAGTTCTTC. Translated, it gives CASSYISGRVSYNEQFF.

The V call is TRBV5-1, the J call TRBJ2-5; tentatively, D is TRBD1 (6 bases). V gave up 4 bases and J gave up 0 bases, with 10 bases separating them. This CDR3 contains 14 residues. From germline, CDR1 is SGHRS and CDR2 YFSETQ. CDR3 nucleotide sequence: TGCGCCAGCAGCACGGGACACAACCAAGAGACCCAGTACTTC. Its protein product is CASSTGHNQETQYF. The full variable domain, in which reference TRBV5-1 and TRBJ2-5 provide the parts outside the CDR3, is KAGVTQTPRYLIKTRGQQVTLSCSPISGHRSVSWYQQTPGQGLQFLFEYFSETQRNKGNFPGRFSGRQFSNSRSEMNVSTLELGDSALYLCASSTGHNQETQYFGPGTRLLVL.

The CDR3 nucleotides are TGCGCCAGCAGTGCGGTTGCGGAGACCCAGTACTTC. Protein: CASSAVAETQYF. V usage is TRBV10-2 and J usage is TRBJ2-5; D gene unclear. The CDR3 runs 12 residues. Looked up from germline, CDR1 is WSHSY and CDR2 is SAAADI. Trimming took 4 bases from V and 5 from J, leaving 8 bases between them.

This clonotype was observed a few times. V usage is TRBV4-1 and J usage is TRBJ2-1, with 12 bases aligning to TRBD2. The CDR3 extends over 16 amino acids. Germline lookup yields CDR1 MGHRA and CDR2 YSYEKL. Trimming removed 1 base from V and 4 bases from J; junction bases left unmatched: 2. CDR3 sequence reads: CASSQVLAGGYNEQFF. Here the CDR3 DNA reads TGCGCCAGCAGCCAAGTCCTAGCGGGGGGGTACAATGAGCAGTTCTTC.

Ten or more counts support this clonotype. This chain links TRBV20-1 with TRBJ2-7, with TRBD2 matching 11 bases. Germline V gene lookup returns CDR1 DFQATT and CDR2 SNEGSKA (reference sequence). There are 15 residues in the CDR3. The trim removed 0 bases at V and 2 bases at J, leaving 3 bases unmatched. The CDR3 spells CSARDGTSGTYEQYF. DNA for the CDR3: TGCAGTGCTAGAGACGGGACTAGCGGAACCTACGAGCAGTACTTC.

This clonotype was observed at least ten times. The rearrangement links TRBV12-3 or TRBV12-4 to TRBJ2-7; 15 bases align to TRBD2. V gave up 5 bases and J gave up 5 bases; unmatched junction bases: 4. The CDR3 is 15 residues long. The CDR3 DNA sequence: TGTGCCAGCAGTCCGGGACTAGCGGGAGGCCACGAGCAGTACTTC. Amino acids: CASSPGLAGGHEQYF.